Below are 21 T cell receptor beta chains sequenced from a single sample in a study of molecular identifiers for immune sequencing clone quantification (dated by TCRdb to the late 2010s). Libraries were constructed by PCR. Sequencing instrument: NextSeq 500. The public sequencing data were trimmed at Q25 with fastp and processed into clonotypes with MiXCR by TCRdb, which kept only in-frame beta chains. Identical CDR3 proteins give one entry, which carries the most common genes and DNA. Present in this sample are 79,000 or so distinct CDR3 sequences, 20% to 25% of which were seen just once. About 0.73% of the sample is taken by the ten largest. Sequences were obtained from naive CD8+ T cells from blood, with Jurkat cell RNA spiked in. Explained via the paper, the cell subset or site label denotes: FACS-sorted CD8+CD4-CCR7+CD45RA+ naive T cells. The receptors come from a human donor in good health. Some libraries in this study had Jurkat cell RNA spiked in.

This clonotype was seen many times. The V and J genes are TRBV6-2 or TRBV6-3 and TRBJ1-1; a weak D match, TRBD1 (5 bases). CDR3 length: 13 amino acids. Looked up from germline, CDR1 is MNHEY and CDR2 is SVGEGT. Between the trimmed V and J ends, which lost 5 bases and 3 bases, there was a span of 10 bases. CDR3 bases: TGTGCCAGCAGTCCACAGGATGACACTGAAGCTTTCTTT. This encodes CASSPQDDTEAFF.

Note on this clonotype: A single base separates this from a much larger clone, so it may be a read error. In DNA form, the CDR3 reads TGCGGCAGCAGCCAGGAACTGGGAGGGACCAGCTCCTACGAGCAGTACTTC. Encoded protein: CGSSQELGGTSSYEQYF. The genes are TRBV4-3 and TRBJ2-7; 7 bases agree with TRBD2. This CDR3 has 17 amino acids. CDR1 and CDR2 from the germline V gene are LGHNA and YSLEER.

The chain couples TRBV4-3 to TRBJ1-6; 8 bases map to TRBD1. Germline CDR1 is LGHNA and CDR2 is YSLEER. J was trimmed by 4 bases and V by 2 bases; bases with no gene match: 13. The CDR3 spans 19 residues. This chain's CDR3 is CASSQLPQRQGAYNSPLHF. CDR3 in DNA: TGCGCCAGCAGCCAACTCCCCCAACGTCAGGGGGCGTATAATTCACCCCTCCACTTT.

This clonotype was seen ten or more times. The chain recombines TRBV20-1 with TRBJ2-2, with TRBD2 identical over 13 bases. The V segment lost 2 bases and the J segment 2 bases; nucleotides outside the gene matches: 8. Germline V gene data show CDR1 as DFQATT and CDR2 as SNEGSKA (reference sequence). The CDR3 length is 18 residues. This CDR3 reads CSARPGTSGTINTGELFF. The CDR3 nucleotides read TGCAGTGCTAGACCCGGGACTAGCGGGACAATTAACACCGGGGAGCTGTTTTTT.

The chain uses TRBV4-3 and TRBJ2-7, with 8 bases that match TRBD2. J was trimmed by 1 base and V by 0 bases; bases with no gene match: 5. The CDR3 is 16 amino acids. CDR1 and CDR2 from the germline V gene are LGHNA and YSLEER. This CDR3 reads CASSQDAGGPSYEQYF. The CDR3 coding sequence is TGCGCCAGCAGCCAAGATGCGGGAGGTCCTTCCTACGAGCAGTACTTC.

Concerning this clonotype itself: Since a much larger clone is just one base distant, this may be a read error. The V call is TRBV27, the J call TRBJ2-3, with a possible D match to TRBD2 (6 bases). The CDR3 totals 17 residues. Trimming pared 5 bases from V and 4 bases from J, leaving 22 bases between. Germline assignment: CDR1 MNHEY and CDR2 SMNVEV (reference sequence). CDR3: CASSPYPPSVSADTQYF. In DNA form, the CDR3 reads TGTGCCAGCAGTCCTTACCCCCCTAGCGTGAGTGCAGATACGCAGTATTTT.

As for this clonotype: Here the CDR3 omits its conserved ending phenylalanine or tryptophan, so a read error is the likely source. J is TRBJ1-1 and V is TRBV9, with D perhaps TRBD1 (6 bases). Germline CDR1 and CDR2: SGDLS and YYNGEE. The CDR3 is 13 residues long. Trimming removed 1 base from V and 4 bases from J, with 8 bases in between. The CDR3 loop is CASSVTGSTEAFI. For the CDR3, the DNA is TGTGCCAGCAGCGTAACAGGGTCCACTGAAGCTTTCATT.

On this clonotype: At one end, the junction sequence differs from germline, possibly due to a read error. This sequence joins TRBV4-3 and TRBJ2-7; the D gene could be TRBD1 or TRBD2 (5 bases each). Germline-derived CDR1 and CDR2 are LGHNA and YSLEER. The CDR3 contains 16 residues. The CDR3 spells CASSRERGRGAYEQHF. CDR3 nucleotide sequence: TGCGCCAGCAGCCGAGAAAGGGGCCGGGGAGCCTACGAGCAGCACTTC.

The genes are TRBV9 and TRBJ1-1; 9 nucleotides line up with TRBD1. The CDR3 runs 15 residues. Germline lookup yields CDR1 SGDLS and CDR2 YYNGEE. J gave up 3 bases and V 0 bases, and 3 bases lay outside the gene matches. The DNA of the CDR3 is TGTGCCAGCAGCGTAGTGGGGGACAGGGACACTGAAGCTTTCTTT. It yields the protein CASSVVGDRDTEAFF.

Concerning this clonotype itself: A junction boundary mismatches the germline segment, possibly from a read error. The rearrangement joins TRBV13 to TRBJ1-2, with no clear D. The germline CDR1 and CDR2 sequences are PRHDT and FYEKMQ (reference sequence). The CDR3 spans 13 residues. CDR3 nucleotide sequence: TGTGCCAGCAGCCCCACAGCAAACTATGGCTACCCCTTC. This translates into CASSPTANYGYPF.

CDR3 sequence: CASSQEWGYPLHF. The CDR3 DNA reads TGCGCCAGCAGCCAAGAGTGGGGATACCCCCTCCACTTT. The rearrangement joins TRBV4-1 to TRBJ1-6; no clear D. V was cut by 0 bases and J by 13 bases, with 10 bases left in between. CDR1 MGHRA and CDR2 YSYEKL come from the germline V gene. CDR3 length equals 13 residues.

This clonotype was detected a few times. The CDR3 reads CATTGISGNTIYF. As DNA, the CDR3 is TGTGCCACTACAGGGATCTCTGGAAACACCATATATTTT. The V and J genes are TRBV7-9 and TRBJ1-3; tentatively, D is TRBD1 (6 bases). Germline CDR1 is SEHNR and CDR2 is FQNEAQ (reference sequence). CDR3 size: 13 residues. Trimming shortened V by 10 bases and J by 0 bases, and 10 bases separated the two germline ends.

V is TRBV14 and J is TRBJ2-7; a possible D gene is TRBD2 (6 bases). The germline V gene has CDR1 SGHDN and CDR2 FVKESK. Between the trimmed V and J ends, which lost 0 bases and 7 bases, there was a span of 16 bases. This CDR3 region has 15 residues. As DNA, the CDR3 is TGTGCCAGCAGCCAAGACTACGCAACCGGGGGTGAGCAGTACTTC. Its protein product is CASSQDYATGGEQYF.

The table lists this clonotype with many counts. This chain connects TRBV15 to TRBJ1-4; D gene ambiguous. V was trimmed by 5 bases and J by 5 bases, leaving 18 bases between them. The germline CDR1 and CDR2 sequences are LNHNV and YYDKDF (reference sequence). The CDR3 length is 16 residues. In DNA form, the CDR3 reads TGTGCCACCAGCGCCCCACGGGAGGGTTTAAATGAAAAACTGTTTTTT. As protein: CATSAPREGLNEKLFF.

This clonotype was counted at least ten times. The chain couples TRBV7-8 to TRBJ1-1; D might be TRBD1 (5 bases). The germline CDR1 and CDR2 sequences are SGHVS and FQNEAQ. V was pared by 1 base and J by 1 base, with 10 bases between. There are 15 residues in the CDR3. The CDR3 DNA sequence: TGTGCCAGCAGCTTAGTTAGGGGTCAGAACACTGAAGCTTTCTTT. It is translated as CASSLVRGQNTEAFF.

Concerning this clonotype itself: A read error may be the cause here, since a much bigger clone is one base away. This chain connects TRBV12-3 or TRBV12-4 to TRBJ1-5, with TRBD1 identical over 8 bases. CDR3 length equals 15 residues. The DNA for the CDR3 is TGTGCCAGCAGTTTCCTTGGACAGGGCCATCAGCCCCATCATTTT. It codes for CASSFLGQGHQPHHF.

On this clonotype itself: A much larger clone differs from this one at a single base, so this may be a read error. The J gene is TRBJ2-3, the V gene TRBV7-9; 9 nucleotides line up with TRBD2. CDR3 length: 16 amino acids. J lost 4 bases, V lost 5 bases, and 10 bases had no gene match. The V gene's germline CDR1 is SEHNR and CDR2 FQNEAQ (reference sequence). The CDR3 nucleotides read TGTGCCAGCAGCCTCCCGGGTAGCGGGGGCGCAGATACGCAGTATTTT. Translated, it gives CASSLPGSGGADTQYF. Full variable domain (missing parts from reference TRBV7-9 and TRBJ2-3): DTGVSQNPRHKITKRGQNVTFRCDPISEHNRLYWYRQTLGQGPEFLTYFQNEAQLEKSRLLSDRFSAERPKGSFSTLEIQRTEQGDSAMYLCASSLPGSGGADTQYFGPGTRLTVL.

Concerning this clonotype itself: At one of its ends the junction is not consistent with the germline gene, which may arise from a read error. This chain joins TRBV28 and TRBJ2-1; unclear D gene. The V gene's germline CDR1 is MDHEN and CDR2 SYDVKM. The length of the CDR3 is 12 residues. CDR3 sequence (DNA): TGTGCCGGCAGTTTATCTGGGGATGAGCAGTTCTTC. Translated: CAGSLSGDEQFF. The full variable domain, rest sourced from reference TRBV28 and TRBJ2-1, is DVKVTQSSRYLVKRTGEKVFLECVQDMDHENMFWYRQDPGLGLRLIYFSYDVKMKEKGDIPEGYSVSREKKERFSLILESASTNQTSMYLCAGSLSGDEQFFGPGTRLTVL.

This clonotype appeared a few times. CDR3 protein: CSACPDLDSQETQYF. The CDR3 nucleotides read TGCAGTGCTTGCCCAGACTTGGACAGCCAAGAGACCCAGTACTTC. V gene TRBV20-1 combines with J gene TRBJ2-5; perhaps TRBD1 as D (6 bases). This CDR3 is built from 15 residues. Trimming took 5 bases from V and 1 from J, leaving 17 bases between them. Germline CDR1 DFQATT, CDR2 SNEGSKA (reference sequence).

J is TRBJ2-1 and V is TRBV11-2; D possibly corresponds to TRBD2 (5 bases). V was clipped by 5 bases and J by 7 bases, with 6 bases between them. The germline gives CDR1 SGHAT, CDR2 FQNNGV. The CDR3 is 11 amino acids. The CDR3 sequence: CASSRTNEQFF. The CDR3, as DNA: TGTGCCAGCAGCCGGACTAATGAGCAGTTCTTC.

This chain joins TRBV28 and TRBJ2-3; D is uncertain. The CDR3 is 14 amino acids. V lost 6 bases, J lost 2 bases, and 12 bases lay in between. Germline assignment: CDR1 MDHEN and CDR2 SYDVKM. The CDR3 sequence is CASRRGRATDTQYF. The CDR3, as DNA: TGTGCCAGCAGAAGAGGCCGAGCCACAGATACGCAGTATTTT.